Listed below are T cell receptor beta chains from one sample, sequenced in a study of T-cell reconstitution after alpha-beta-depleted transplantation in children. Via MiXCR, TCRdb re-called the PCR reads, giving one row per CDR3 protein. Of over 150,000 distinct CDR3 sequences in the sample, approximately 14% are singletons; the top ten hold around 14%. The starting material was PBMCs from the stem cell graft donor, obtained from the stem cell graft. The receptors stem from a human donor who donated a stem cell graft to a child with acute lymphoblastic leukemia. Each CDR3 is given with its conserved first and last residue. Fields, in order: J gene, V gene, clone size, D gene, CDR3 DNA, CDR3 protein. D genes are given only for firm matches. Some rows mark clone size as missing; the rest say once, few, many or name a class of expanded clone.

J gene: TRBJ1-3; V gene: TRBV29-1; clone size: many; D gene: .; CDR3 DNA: TGCAGCGTTGAAGAAAGCGGAGAGGCCATATATTTT; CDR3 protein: CSVEESGEAIYF
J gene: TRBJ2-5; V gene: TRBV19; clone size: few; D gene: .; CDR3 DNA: TGTGCCAGTAATCTCCTTGGACAGCCTGGGGAGACCCAGTACTTC; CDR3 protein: CASNLLGQPGETQYF
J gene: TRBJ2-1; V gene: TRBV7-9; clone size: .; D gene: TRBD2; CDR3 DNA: TGTGCCAGCAGCTTAGGGGGGGCTAGCGGGGACTACAATGAGCAGTTCTTC; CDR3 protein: CASSLGGASGDYNEQFF
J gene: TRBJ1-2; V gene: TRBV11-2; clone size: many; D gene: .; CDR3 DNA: TGTGCCAGCACCAGAAACGAGGGGCTTTATGGCTACACCTTC; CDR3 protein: CASTRNEGLYGYTF
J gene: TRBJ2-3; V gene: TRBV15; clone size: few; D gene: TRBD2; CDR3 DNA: TGTGCCACCAGCCGAAGAGCGGGAAGTGCAGATACGCAGTATTTT; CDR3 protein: CATSRRAGSADTQYF
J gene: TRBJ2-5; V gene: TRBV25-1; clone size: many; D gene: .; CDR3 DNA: TGTGCCAGCAGTAGACGAACAGGGGAGACCCAGTACTTC; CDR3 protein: CASSRRTGETQYF
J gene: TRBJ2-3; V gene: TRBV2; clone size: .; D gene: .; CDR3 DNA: TGTGCCAGGACTGTCGGGCCCGCGGCAGATACGCAGTATTTT; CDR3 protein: CARTVGPAADTQYF
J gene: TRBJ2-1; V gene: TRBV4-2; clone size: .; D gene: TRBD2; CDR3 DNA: TGTGCCATGGGCGGCGGGAGGCTATCCTACAATGAGCAGTTCTTC; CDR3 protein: CAMGGGRLSYNEQFF
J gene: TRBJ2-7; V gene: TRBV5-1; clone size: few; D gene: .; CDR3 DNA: TGCGCCAGCAGACCCCGGGACACCTCCTACGAGCAGTACTTC; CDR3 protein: CASRPRDTSYEQYF
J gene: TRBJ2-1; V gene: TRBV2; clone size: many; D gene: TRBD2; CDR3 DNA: TGTGCCAGCAGCCCTTTTGCGGGAGCCGACAATGAGCAGTTCTTC; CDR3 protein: CASSPFAGADNEQFF
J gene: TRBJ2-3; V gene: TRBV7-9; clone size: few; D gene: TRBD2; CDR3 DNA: TGTGCCAGCTCGAAGAGCGGGAGGGCCACAGATACGCAGTATTTT; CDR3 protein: CASSKSGRATDTQYF
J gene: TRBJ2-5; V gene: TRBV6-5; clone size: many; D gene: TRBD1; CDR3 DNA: TGTGCCAGCAGTACCGACAGGGCTGAGACCCAGTACTTC; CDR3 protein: CASSTDRAETQYF
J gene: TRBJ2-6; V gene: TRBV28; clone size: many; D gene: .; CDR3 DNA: TGTGCCAGCAGCCCCGGACGGATGAACTCTGGGGCCAACGTCCTGACTTTC; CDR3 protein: CASSPGRMNSGANVLTF
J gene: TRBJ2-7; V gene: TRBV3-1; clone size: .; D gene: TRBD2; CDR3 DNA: TGTGCCACCAGCCGCTACCCCGGGGCTAGCGGGAGGTACGAGCAGTACTTC; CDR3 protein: CATSRYPGASGRYEQYF
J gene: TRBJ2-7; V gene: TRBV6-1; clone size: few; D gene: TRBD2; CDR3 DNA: TGTGCCAGCAAGCCTTTGACTAGCGGGAGCTACGAGCAGTACTTC; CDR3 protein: CASKPLTSGSYEQYF
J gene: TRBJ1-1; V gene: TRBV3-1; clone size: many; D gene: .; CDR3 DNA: TGTGCCAGCAGCCGGGATTGGGGCGAAACTTTCTTT; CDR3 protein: CASSRDWGETFF
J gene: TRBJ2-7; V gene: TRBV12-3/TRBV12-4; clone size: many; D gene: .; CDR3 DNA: TGTGCCAGCAGTTTATTTCCCTACGAGCAGTACTTC; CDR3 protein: CASSLFPYEQYF
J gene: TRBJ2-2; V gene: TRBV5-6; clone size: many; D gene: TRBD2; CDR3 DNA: TGTGCCAGCAGCCCCGACGGGAGGCAGGCCGGGGAGCTGTTTTTT; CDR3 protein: CASSPDGRQAGELFF
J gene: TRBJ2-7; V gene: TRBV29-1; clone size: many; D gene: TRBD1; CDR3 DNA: TGCAGCGTTGGGACAGGGTTCGAGCAGTACTTC; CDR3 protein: CSVGTGFEQYF
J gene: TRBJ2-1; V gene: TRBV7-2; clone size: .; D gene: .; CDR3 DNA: TGTGCCAGCAGCCTCTTAGCGGTGGGGTCTTGGAATGAGCAGTTCTTC; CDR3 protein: CASSLLAVGSWNEQFF
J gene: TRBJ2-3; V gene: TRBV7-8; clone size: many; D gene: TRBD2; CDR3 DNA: TGTGCCAGCAGCTTACCGGGACTAGCGGGAGTCACAGATACGCAGTATTTT; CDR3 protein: CASSLPGLAGVTDTQYF
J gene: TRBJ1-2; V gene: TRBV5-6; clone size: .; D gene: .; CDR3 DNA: TGTGCCAGCAGCTTGAAATTCTATGGCTACACCTTC; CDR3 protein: CASSLKFYGYTF
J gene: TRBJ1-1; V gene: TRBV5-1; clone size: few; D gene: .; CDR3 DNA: TGCGCCAGCAGCTTGGGGATACCGGGGTTTAGGAACACTGAAGCTTTCTTT; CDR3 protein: CASSLGIPGFRNTEAFF
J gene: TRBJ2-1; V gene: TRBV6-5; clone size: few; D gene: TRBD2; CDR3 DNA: TGTGCCAGCAGTCATGAGAGGCCCGGGGGGAATGAGCAGTTCTTC; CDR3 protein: CASSHERPGGNEQFF
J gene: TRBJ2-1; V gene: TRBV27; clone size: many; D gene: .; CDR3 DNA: TGTGCCAGCAGTTTTATAGGGCCGCTCAATGAGCAGTTCTTC; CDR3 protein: CASSFIGPLNEQFF
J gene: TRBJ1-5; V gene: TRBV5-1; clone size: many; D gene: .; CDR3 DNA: TGCGCCAGCAGCTTGGCCAGGGGAGCAAATCAGCCCCAGCATTTT; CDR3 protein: CASSLARGANQPQHF
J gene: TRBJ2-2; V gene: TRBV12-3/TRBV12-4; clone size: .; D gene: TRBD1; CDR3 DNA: TGTGCCAGCAGTATTACAGGGGACACCGGGGAGCTGTTTTTT; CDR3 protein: CASSITGDTGELFF
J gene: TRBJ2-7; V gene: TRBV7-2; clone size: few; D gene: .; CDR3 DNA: TGTGCCAGCAGCCTACGATGGGTAGCGCCCTCCTACGAGCAGTACTTC; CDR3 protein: CASSLRWVAPSYEQYF
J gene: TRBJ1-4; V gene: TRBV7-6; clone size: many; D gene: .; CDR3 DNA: TGTGCCAGCAGCTTAGCGGGGTTCACTAATGAAAAACTGTTTTTT; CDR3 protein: CASSLAGFTNEKLFF
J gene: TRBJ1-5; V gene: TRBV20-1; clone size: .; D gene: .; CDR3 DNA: TGCAGTGCTAGATTCGCAGGAATATCGGCTAATCAGCCCCAGCATTTT; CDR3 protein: CSARFAGISANQPQHF
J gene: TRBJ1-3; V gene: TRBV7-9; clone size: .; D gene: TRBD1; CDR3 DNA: TGTGCCAGCAGCCGGACAGGGGAGGCTGGAAACACCATATATTTT; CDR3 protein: CASSRTGEAGNTIYF
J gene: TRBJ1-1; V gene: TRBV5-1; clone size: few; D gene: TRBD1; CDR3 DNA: TGCGCCAGCAGCTTGGGGCGGACAGGACTGAACACTGAAGCTTTCTTT; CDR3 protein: CASSLGRTGLNTEAFF
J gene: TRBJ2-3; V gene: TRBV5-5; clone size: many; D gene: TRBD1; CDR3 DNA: TGTGCCAGCAGCTCGGGACAGCCTCTGACGGATACGCAGTATTTT; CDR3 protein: CASSSGQPLTDTQYF
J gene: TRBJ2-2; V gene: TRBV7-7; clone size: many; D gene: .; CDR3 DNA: TGTGCTAGCAGCCTCCCCCGCCCCTTGGGCGGGGAGCTGTTTTTT; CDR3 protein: CASSLPRPLGGELFF
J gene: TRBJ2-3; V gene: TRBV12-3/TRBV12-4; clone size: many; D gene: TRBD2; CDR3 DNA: TGTGCCACGCCCGGGCTAGCGGGAGAGACAGATACGCAGTATTTT; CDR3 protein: CATPGLAGETDTQYF
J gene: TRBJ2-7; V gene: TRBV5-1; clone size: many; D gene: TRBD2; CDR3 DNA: TGCGCCAGCAGACCCGAGCGGGGCCTCACCTACGAGCAGTACTTC; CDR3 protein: CASRPERGLTYEQYF
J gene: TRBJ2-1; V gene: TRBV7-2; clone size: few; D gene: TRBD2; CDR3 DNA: TGTGCCAGCAGCTCGACTAGCGGGAGTGGGTACAATGAGCAGTTCTTC; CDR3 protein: CASSSTSGSGYNEQFF
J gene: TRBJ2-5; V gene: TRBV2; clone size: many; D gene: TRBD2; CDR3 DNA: TGTGCCAGCAGTGCGGCTAGCGGGACTCAAGAGACCCAGTACTTC; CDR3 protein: CASSAASGTQETQYF
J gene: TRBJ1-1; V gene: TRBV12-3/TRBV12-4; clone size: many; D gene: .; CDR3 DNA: TGTGCCAGCAGACCAAAGGGTATGAACACTGAAGCTTTCTTT; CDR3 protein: CASRPKGMNTEAFF
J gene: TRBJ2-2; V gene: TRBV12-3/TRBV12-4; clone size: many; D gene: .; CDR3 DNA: TGTGCCAGCAGCCCGGGACTCCTGAACACCGGGGAGCTGTTTTTT; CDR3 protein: CASSPGLLNTGELFF
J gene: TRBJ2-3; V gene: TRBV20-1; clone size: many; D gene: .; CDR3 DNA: TGCAGTGCCCTGGATTCCCCCACAGATACGCAGTATTTT; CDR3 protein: CSALDSPTDTQYF
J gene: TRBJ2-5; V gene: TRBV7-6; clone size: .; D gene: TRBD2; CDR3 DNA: TGTGCCAGCAGCTCTAGCGGGAGGGCCCAAGAGACCCAGTACTTC; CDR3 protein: CASSSSGRAQETQYF
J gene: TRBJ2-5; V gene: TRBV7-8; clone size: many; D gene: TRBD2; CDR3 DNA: TGTGCCAGCAGCGGACTAGCGGGAGAGAGAAAGTTC; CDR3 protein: CASSGLAGERKF
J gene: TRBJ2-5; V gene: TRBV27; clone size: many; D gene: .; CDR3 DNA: TGTGCCAGCAGTACCCGGAGGGTCCCTTCGGGGGCTGAGACCCAGTACTTC; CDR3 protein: CASSTRRVPSGAETQYF
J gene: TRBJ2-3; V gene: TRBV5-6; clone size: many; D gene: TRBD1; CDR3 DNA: TGTGCCAGCAGCTTTAGGGACGGGACAGGCACAGATACGCAGTATTTT; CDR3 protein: CASSFRDGTGTDTQYF
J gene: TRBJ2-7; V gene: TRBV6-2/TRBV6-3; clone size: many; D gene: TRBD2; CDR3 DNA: TGTGCCAGCAGTCCGGGACTAGGACTCCAGCAGTACTTC; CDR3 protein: CASSPGLGLQQYF
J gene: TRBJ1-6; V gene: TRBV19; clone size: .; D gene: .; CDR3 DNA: TGTGCCAGTAGTATTGGGACTGCCGGTAATTCACCCCTCCACTTT; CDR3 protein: CASSIGTAGNSPLHF
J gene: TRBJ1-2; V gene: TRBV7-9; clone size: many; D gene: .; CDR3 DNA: TGTGCCAGCAGCTTAGAAATAGGGGACTATGGCTACACCTTC; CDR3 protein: CASSLEIGDYGYTF
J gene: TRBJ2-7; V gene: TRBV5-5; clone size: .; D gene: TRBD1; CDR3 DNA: TGTGCCAGCAGCTCAAGACTCGGGACAGGGATGTACGAGCAGTACTTC; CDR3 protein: CASSSRLGTGMYEQYF
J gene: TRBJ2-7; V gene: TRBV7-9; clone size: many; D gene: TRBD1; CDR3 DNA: TGTGCCAGCAGGGACAGGGTTATTGGTGACGAGCAGTACTTC; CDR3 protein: CASRDRVIGDEQYF
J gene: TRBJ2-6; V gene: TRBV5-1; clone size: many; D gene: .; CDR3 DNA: TGCGCCAGCAGCTTGGAGGGCAGGGGCATCTCTGGGGCCAACGTCCTGACTTTC; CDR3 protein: CASSLEGRGISGANVLTF
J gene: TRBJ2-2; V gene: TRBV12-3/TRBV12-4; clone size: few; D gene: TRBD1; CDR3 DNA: TGTGCCAGCAGTTACAGGGGGCAGGGCACCGGGGAGCTGTTTTTT; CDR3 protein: CASSYRGQGTGELFF
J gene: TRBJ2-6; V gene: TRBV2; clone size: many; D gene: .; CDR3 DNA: TGTGCCAGCAGTCCTCGCAGGGCCCATGGATTTTCTGGGGCCAACGTCCTGACTTTC; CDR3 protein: CASSPRRAHGFSGANVLTF
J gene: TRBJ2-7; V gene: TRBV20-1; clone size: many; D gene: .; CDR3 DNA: TGCAGTGCTAGAGCGCTGGCAGGGGAGCTTTACGAGCAGTACTTC; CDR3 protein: CSARALAGELYEQYF
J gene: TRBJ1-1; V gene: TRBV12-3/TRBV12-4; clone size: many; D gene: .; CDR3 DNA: TGTGCCAGCAGTTTAAGGTTCAGTACCATGAACACTGAAGCTTTCTTT; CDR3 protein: CASSLRFSTMNTEAFF
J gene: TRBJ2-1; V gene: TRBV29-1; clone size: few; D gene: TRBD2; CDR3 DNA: TGCAGCGTTGAAGATCCCACTAGCGGGCTTTACAATGAGCAGTTCTTC; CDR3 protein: CSVEDPTSGLYNEQFF
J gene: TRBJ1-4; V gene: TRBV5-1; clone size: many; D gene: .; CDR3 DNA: TGCGCCAGCAGCGCGGACCCTGGACTGGATGAAAAACTGTTTTTT; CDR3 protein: CASSADPGLDEKLFF
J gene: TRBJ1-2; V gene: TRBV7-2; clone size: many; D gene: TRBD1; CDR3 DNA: TGTGCCAGCAGCTTAGCCCCTCAATCAGGGGGCCTTCCTAACTATGGCTACACCTTC; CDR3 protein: CASSLAPQSGGLPNYGYTF
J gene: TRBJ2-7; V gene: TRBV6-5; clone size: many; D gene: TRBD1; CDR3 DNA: TGTGCCAGCAGTTACAGACGCCGTGGGACAGACACCTACGAGCAGTACTTC; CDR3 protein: CASSYRRRGTDTYEQYF
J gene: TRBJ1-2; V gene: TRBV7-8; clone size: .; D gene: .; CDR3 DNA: TGTGCCAGCAGCTTAAGTCTCGAAGGGGCGGGGAGTGGCTACACCTTC; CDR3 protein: CASSLSLEGAGSGYTF